The T cell receptor beta chain described here comes from a study of CD8 T cells in Susac syndrome. With random hexamers, about 0.5 to 1 ug RNA was reverse transcribed. By means of immunoSEQ multiplex PCR, TCR beta CDR3 spanning 54 Vbeta and 13 Jbeta underwent amplification. TCRdb reprocessed the immunoSEQ multiplex PCR reads via MiXCR and lists one record per CDR3 protein. The sample yields 95,000 or so distinct CDR3 sequences, about 93% seen once. This CDR3 comprises 13 residues. The J segment lost 3 bases and the V segment lost 6 bases, leaving 3 bases of the junction unmatched. The germline gives CDR1 SGDLS, CDR2 YYNGEE. The CD8+ and CD4+ T cells were negatively isolated, with the TEMRA cells enriched by FACS.

The chain links TRBV9 to TRBJ2-3; 8 bases match TRBD2. The TCR comes from a human donor in good health. The sample comprised CD8+ T cells from PBMCs. The CDR3 here is CASNGGATDTQYF. The CDR3 DNA follows: TGTGCCAGCAACGGGGGGGCAACAGATACGCAGTATTTT.